This T cell receptor (beta chain) came from a study of T-cell memory formation after mild COVID-19. At least ten counts were recorded for this clonotype. The CDR3 runs to 17 residues. The V and J ends lost 1 base and 6 bases, in that order; junction bases with no gene match: 7. CDR1 SGHTA and CDR2 FQGNSA come from the germline V gene. TCRdb recomputed calls from the 5' RACE reads with MiXCR, one row per CDR3 protein. In the table there are some 64,000 distinct CDR3 sequences, roughly 9.9% of which are singletons. The receptor was isolated from a man aged 18 to 35 who had mild COVID-19 (a few samples of this study predate the infection). Cell type and time point are not known. The sample comprised PBMCs or a T cell subset sorted from them (not recorded which). J is TRBJ2-1 and V is TRBV7-2; 12 positions match TRBD2. The CDR3 nucleotides are TGTGCCAGCAGCTTAGTATCTGTGGGACTAGCGGGCAATGAGCAGTTCTTC. Translated: CASSLVSVGLAGNEQFF.